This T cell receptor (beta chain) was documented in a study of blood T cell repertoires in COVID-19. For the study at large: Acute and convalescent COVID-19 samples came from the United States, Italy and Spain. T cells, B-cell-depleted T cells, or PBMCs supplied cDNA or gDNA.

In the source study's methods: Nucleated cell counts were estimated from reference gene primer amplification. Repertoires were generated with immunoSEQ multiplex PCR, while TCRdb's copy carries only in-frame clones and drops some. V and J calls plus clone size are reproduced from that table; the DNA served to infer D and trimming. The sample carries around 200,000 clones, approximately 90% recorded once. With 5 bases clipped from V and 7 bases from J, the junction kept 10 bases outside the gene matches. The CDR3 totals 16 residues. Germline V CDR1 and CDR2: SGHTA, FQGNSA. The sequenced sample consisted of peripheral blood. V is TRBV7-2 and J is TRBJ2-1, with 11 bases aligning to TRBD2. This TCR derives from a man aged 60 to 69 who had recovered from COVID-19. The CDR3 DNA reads TGTGCCAGCAGCCCAACACTAGCGGGGGTCATAAATGAGCAGTTCTTC. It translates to CASSPTLAGVINEQFF.